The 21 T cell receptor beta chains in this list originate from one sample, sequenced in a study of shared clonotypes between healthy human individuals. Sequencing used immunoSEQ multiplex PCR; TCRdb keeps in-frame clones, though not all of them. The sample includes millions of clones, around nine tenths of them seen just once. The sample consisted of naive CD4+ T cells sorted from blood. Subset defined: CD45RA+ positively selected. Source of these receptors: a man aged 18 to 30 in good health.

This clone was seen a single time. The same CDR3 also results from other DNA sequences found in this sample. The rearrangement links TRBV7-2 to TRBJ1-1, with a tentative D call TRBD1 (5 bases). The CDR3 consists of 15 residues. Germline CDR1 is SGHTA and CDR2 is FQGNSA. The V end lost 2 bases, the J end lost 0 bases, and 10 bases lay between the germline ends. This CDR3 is CASSLSGQVNTEAFF. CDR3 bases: TGTGCCAGCAGCTTATCCGGACAAGTGAACACTGAAGCTTTCTTT. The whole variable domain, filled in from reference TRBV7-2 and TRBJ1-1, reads GAGVSQSPSNKVTEKGKDVELRCDPISGHTALYWYRQSLGQGLEFLIYFQGNSAPDKSGLPSDRFSAERTGGSVSTLTIQRTQQEDSAVYLCASSLSGQVNTEAFFGQGTRLTVV.

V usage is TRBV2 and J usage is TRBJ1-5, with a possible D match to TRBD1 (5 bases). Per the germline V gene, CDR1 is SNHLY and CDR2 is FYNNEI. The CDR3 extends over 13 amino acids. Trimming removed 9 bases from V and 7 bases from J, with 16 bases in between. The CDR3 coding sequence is TGTGCCAGTGTAAGGGACGAGAGCCAGCCCCAGCATTTT. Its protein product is CASVRDESQPQHF.

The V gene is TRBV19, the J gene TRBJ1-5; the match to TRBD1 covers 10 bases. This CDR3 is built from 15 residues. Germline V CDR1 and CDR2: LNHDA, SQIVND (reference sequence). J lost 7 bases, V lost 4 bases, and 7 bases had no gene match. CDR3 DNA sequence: TGTGCCAGTAGTACCCGGACAGGGGGGGAGCAGCCCCAGCATTTT. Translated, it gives CASSTRTGGEQPQHF.

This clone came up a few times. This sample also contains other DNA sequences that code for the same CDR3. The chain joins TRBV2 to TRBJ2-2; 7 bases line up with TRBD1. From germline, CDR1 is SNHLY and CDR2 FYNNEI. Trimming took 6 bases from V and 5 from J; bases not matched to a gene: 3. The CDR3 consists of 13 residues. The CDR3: CASSATGTGELFF. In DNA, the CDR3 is TGTGCCAGCAGCGCGACAGGGACCGGGGAGCTGTTTTTT.

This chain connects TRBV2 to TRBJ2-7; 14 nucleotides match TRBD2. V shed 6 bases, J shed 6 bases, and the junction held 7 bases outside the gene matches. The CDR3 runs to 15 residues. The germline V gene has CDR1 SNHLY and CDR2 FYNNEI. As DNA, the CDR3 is TGTGCCAGCAGCATCGTCGGACTAGCGGGAGGCGAGCAGTACTTC. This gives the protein CASSIVGLAGGEQYF.

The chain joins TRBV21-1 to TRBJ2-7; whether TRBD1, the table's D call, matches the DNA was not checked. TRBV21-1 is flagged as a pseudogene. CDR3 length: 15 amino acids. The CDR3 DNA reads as TGTGCCAGCCCATCCCTGGGACAGGGGCCGAATGAGCAGTACTTC. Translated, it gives CASPSLGQGPNEQYF.

CDR3 in DNA: TGTGCCAGCATATTCCCTGAGGTATACACTGAAGCTTTCTTT. It codes for CASIFPEVYTEAFF. The V gene is TRBV28, the J gene TRBJ1-1; D is ambiguous. Germline CDR1 reads MDHEN; CDR2 reads SYDVKM. CDR3 length: 14 amino acids. V lost 7 bases and J lost 3, with 15 bases in between.

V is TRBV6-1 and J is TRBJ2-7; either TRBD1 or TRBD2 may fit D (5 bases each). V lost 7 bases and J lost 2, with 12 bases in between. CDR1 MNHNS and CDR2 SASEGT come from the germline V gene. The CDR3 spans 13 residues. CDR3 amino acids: CASTWDGPYEQYF. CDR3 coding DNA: TGTGCCAGCACCTGGGACGGCCCCTACGAGCAGTACTTC.

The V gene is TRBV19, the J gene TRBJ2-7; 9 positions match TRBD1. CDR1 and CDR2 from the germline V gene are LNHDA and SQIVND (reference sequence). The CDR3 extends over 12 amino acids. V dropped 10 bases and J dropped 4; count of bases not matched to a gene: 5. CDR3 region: CATADRGYEQYF. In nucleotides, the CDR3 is TGTGCCACCGCAGACAGGGGGTACGAGCAGTACTTC. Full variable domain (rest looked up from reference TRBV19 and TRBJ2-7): DGGITQSPKYLFRKEGQNVTLSCEQNLNHDAMYWYRQDPGQGLRLIYYSQIVNDFQKGDIAEGYSVSREKKESFPLTVTSAQKNPTAFYLCATADRGYEQYFGPGTRLTVT.

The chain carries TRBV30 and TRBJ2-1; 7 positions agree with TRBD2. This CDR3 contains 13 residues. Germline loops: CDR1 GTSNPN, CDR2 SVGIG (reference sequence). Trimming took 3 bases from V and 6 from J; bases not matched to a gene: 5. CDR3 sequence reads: CAWRRTSGNEQFF. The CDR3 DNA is TGTGCCTGGAGAAGGACTAGTGGCAATGAGCAGTTCTTC.

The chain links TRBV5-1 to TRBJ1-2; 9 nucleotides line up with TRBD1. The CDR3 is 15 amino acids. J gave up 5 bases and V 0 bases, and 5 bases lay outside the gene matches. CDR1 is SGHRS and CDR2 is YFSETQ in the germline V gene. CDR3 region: CASSLGDREYYGYTF. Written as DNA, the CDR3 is TGCGCCAGCAGCTTGGGGGACAGGGAGTATTATGGCTACACCTTC.

CDR3 in amino acids: CASSVVSGATQYF. CDR3 bases: TGTGCCAGCAGCGTGGTTAGCGGGGCAACGCAGTATTTT. This chain uses TRBV9 with TRBJ2-3, with 8 nucleotides matching TRBD2. J was trimmed by 9 bases and V by 2 bases; bases with no gene match: 5. This CDR3 spans 13 amino acids. Per the germline V gene, CDR1 is SGDLS and CDR2 is YYNGEE. Complete variable domain (other parts from reference TRBV9 and TRBJ2-3): DSGVTQTPKHLITATGQRVTLRCSPRSGDLSVYWYQQSLDQGLQFLIQYYNGEERAKGNILERFSAQQFPDLHSELNLSSLELGDSALYFCASSVVSGATQYFGPGTRLTVL.

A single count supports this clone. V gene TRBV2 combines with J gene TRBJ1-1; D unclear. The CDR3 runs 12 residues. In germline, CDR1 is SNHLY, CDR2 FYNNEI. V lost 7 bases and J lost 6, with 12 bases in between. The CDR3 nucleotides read TGTGCCAGCACCGGAGAGGTCCCTGAAGCTTTCTTT. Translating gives CASTGEVPEAFF.

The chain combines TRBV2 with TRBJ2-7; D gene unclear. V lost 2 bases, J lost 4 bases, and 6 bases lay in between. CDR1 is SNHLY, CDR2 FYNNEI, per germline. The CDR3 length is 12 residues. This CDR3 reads CASSEFSYEQYF. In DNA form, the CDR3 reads TGTGCCAGCAGTGAATTCAGTTACGAGCAGTACTTC.

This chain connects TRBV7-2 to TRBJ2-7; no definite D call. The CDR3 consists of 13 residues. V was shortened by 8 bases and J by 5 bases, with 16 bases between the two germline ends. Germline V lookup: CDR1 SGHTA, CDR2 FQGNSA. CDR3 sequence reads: CASGGELPHEQYF. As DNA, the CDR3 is TGTGCCAGCGGTGGGGAACTGCCCCACGAGCAGTACTTC. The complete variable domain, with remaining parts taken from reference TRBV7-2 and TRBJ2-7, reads GAGVSQSPSNKVTEKGKDVELRCDPISGHTALYWYRQSLGQGLEFLIYFQGNSAPDKSGLPSDRFSAERTGGSVSTLTIQRTQQEDSAVYLCASGGELPHEQYFGPGTRLTVT.

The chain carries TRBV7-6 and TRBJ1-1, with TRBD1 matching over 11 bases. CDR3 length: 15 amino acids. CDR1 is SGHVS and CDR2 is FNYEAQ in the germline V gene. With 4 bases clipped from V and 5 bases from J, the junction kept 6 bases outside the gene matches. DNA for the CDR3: TGTGCCAGCAGCTCTTGGACAGGGGGCCAGACTGAAGCTTTCTTT. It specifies CASSSWTGGQTEAFF.

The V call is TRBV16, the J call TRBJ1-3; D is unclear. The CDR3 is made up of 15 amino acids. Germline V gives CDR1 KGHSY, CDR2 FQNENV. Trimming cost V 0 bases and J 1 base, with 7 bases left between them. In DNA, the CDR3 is TGTGCCAGCAGCCAATCGGGTGTTTCTGGAAACACCATATATTTT. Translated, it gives CASSQSGVSGNTIYF.

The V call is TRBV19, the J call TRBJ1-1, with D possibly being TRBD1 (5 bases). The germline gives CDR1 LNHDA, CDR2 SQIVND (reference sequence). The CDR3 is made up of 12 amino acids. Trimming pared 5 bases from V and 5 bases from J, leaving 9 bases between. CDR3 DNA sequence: TGTGCCAGTAGTGGCAGGGAGACTGAAGCTTTCTTT. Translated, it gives CASSGRETEAFF.

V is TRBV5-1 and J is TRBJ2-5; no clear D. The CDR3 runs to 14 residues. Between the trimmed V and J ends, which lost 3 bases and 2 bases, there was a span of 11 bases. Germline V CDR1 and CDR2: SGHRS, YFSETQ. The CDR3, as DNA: TGCGCCAGCAGCTACCCTGGGTCGCAAGAGACCCAGTACTTC. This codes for CASSYPGSQETQYF.

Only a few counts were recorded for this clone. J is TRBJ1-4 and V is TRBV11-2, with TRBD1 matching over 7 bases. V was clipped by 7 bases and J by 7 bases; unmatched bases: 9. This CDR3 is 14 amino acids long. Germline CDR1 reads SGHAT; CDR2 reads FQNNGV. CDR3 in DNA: TGTGCCAGCAACAGACAGGGATCCGGTGAAAAACTGTTTTTT. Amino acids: CASNRQGSGEKLFF.

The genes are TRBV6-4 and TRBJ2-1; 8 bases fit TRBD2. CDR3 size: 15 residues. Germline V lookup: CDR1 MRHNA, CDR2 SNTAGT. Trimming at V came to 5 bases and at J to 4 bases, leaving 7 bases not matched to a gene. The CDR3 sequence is CASSKELAGYNEQFF. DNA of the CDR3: TGTGCCAGCAGTAAGGAATTAGCGGGGTACAATGAGCAGTTCTTC.